Each of the 31 T cell receptor beta chains below was sequenced from the same sample in a study of tumor-infiltrating lymphocytes in primary liver carcinoma. Co-extraction of both nucleic acids (RNA and DNA) used roughly 19-33 mg of unsorted bulk tissue. A constant-region primer served to make TCR beta cDNA from about 0.45 ug total RNA. What produced the TCR beta libraries was three nested multiplex PCR rounds using slightly modified ARM-PCR. TRBV1-TRBV30 forward primers paired with a C-beta reverse primer were used in the first two PCR rounds, which ran roughly 10 cycles each. TCRdb passed the multiplex PCR reads through MiXCR, listing each CDR3 protein once. The repertoire holds around 190,000 distinct CDR3 sequences, with around four fifths as singletons. Material for sequencing was tumor tissue from primary liver carcinoma. The origin of the receptors is a man aged 40-49 years with primary liver carcinoma and hepatitis B virus infection.

This clonotype was seen just once. It may be a read error: a sequence one base away is much more abundant. J is TRBJ1-5 and V is TRBV5-6; maybe TRBD1 (6 bases). The CDR3 consists of 16 residues. Germline assignment: CDR1 SGHDT and CDR2 YYEEEE. The chain's CDR3 is CASSRGGGLNNQPKHF. Written as DNA, the CDR3 is TGTGCCAGCAGCCGGGGGGGGGGGCTTAACAATCAGCCCAAGCATTTT. The full variable domain, with the rest looked up from reference TRBV5-6 and TRBJ1-5, is DAGVTQSPTHLIKTRGQQVTLRCSPKSGHDTVSWYQQALGQGPQFIFQYYEEEERQRGNFPDRFSGHQFPNYSSELNVNALLLGDSALYLCASSRGGGLNNQPKHFGDGTRLSIL.

A word on this clonotype: The junction and the germline gene differ at one end; a read error may be behind it. The chain recombines TRBV11-3 with TRBJ2-1; TRBD2 might be the D (6 bases). The CDR3 covers 14 residues. Germline V gene lookup returns CDR1 SGHNT and CDR2 YENEEA. CDR3 bases: TGTCCCAGCAGCTTGACTAGTATTATCGGTGAGCGGTTCTTC. This codes for CPSSLTSIIGERFF.

As regards this clonotype: A much larger clone is a single base away; this may be a read error. The genes are TRBV7-9 and TRBJ1-5, with D tentatively TRBD1 (6 bases). Germline assignment: CDR1 SEHNR and CDR2 FQNEAQ (reference sequence). The CDR3 length is 15 residues. The CDR3, as DNA: TGTGCCAGCAGCTTACAGGGGCTAGGGAATCTGCCCCAGCATTTT. Amino acids: CASSLQGLGNLPQHF.

This chain connects TRBV11-2 to TRBJ1-5; TRBD1 might be the D (6 bases). CDR3 length equals 16 residues. The ends were cut back, 9 bases at V and 5 bases at J, with 23 bases in the middle. CDR1 is SGHAT and CDR2 is FQNNGV in the germline V gene. The DNA of the CDR3 is TGTGCCAGTAACCTAAAAGGGGGACTGACGTATCAGCCCCAGCATTTT. Amino acid sequence: CASNLKGGLTYQPQHF.

In its sample, this clonotype was seen many times. This rearrangement joins TRBV10-3 to TRBJ2-1; D is undetermined. V was pared by 2 bases and J by 3 bases, with 8 bases between. CDR3 size: 14 residues. The V gene's germline CDR1 is ENHRY and CDR2 SYGVKD. CDR3 residues: CAISEGGFYNEQFF. DNA of the CDR3: TGTGCCATCAGTGAGGGTGGTTTCTACAATGAGCAGTTCTTC.

On this clonotype itself: Because the CDR3's place on the DNA is in doubt, the DNA is left out and the CDR3 is given as listed by TCRdb. The chain is built from TRBV6-2 or TRBV6-3 and TRBJ2-7; TRBD2 reflects the table's D call only, with no check against the DNA. With termini counted, the CDR3 has 16 amino acids. Germline V gene data show CDR1 as MNHEY and CDR2 as SVGEGT. The CDR3 loop is CSSSYSCSGRKYEQYF.

Remarks on this clonotype: A junction boundary mismatches the germline segment, possibly from a read error. This chain joins TRBV6-5 and TRBJ2-5; 8 positions agree with TRBD1. The germline gives CDR1 MNHEY, CDR2 SVGAGI. The CDR3 contains 16 residues. CDR3 residues: CASRPLLAGGGETQYF. The CDR3, as DNA: TGTGCCAGCAGGCCCCTGCTCGCAGGGGGCGGGGAGACCCAGTATTTC.

In regard to this clonotype: The junction differs from germline at one of its ends, possibly a read error. J is TRBJ1-1 and V is TRBV29-1; the D is unclear. CDR1 and CDR2 from the germline V gene are SQVTM and ANQGSEA. This CDR3 has 15 residues. For the CDR3, the DNA is TGCAACGTTGAAGCGGGGTGGTGTGTGAACACTGAAGCTTTCTTT. It is translated as CNVEAGWCVNTEAFF.

As to this clonotype: One junction end disagrees with the germline gene, perhaps due to a read error. This sequence joins TRBV29-1 and TRBJ2-5; the D gene is possibly TRBD2 (5 bases). CDR3 size: 12 residues. From germline, CDR1 is SQVTM and CDR2 ANQGSEA. DNA of the CDR3: TGCAACGTTTTGATAAGCGGAGAGACCCAGTACTTC. Its translation is CNVLISGETQYF.

The gene calls are TRBV5-4 and TRBJ2-7, with no clear D. V lost 4 bases to trimming and J lost 13 bases, with 18 bases between them. Germline CDR1 reads SGHNT; CDR2 reads YYREEE (reference sequence). The CDR3 contains 12 residues. CDR3 coding DNA: TGTGCCAGCAGCCAAGATATGGGGTATAAATACTTC. Encoded protein: CASSQDMGYKYF.

To note about this clonotype: A read error may account for a junction end that differs from germline. The chain carries TRBV12-3 or TRBV12-4 and TRBJ1-5, with no clear D. This CDR3 has 14 residues. The CDR3, as DNA: TGTACCAGCAACCGGTTTGGAGGAAATCAGTCCCAGCATTTT. It is translated as CTSNRFGGNQSQHF.

The V gene is TRBV6-1, the J gene TRBJ1-1, with 7 positions matching TRBD1. Germline CDR1 and CDR2: MNHNS and SASEGT. The CDR3 extends over 14 amino acids. V lost 10 bases to trimming and J lost 2 bases; unmatched junction nucleotides: 10. In DNA, the CDR3 is TGTGCCACCAGGAAGGGACAGACAAACACTGAAGCTTTCTTT. This encodes CATRKGQTNTEAFF.

Details on this clonotype: Germline is not matched at one junction end, which may reflect a read error. The rearrangement joins TRBV4-1 to TRBJ2-1, with TRBD2 identical over 8 bases. CDR1 and CDR2 from the germline V gene are MGHRA and YSYEKL. This CDR3 spans 14 amino acids. CDR3: CANSHIGGGAEQFF. CDR3 nucleotides: TGCGCCAACAGCCATATCGGGGGGGGAGCTGAGCAGTTCTTC.

As regards this clonotype: At one boundary the junction diverges from the germline segment, which might be a read error. The rearrangement links TRBV13 to TRBJ2-7; D remains unclear. Germline V gene sequence: CDR1 PRHDT, CDR2 FYEKMQ (reference sequence). The length of the CDR3 is 14 residues. CDR3 bases: TGTGCCAGCAGCTCCTATAGTTATTCGGGCGAGCATTACTTC. Translating gives CASSSYSYSGEHYF.

A remark on this clonotype: Germline is not matched at one junction end, which may reflect a read error. The chain carries TRBV4-3 and TRBJ1-2; D is possibly TRBD1 (5 bases). Per the germline V gene, CDR1 is LGHNA and CDR2 is YSLEER. This CDR3 is built from 15 residues. The CDR3 DNA is TGCGCCAGCAGCCAAGATACGCGGGGACCTCATTGCTACACCTTT. This encodes CASSQDTRGPHCYTF.

For this clonotype: As the CDR3 is not closed by the conserved phenylalanine or tryptophan, this likely results from a read error. V and J are TRBV6-2 or TRBV6-3 and TRBJ2-2; 8 positions match TRBD2. CDR1 MNHEY and CDR2 SVGEGT come from the germline V gene. CDR3 length: 15 amino acids. CDR3 sequence (DNA): TGTGCCAGCGAACGGGGGGGTGCGAACACCGGGGGGCTGTTTCTA. Residues: CASERGGANTGGLFL.

Turning to this clonotype: In this CDR3 the conserved last residue, phenylalanine or tryptophan, is missing, so a read error is likely. The rearrangement links TRBV11-3 to TRBJ2-3; D uncertain. From germline, CDR1 is SGHNT and CDR2 YENEEA. The CDR3 is 15 amino acids. CDR3 coding DNA: TGTGCTAGCAGCGCCGGTTGGGGTCCCACAGATACGCAGTATTAT. As protein: CASSAGWGPTDTQYY.

The V and J genes are TRBV12-3 or TRBV12-4 and TRBJ1-5; D remains unclear. With 4 bases removed from V and 1 base from J, the gap between germline ends came to 8 bases. This CDR3 has 14 amino acids. CDR3 amino acids: CASSSQLSNQPQHF. In nucleotides, the CDR3 is TGTGCCAGCAGTTCTCAGCTGAGCAATCAGCCCCAGCATTTT.

A remark on this clonotype: Compared with germline, one end of the junction differs, possibly owing to a read error. CDR3 nucleotides: TGTGCCATCAGTGAGGTTAGCAAGGACAATGAGCAGATCTTC. This encodes CAISEVSKDNEQIF. V is TRBV10-3 and J is TRBJ2-1; perhaps TRBD1 as D (5 bases). Germline loops: CDR1 ENHRY, CDR2 SYGVKD. CDR3 length equals 14 residues.

In the case of this clonotype: One end of the junction fails to match germline, which may point to a read error. The V call is TRBV11-3, the J call TRBJ2-2, with 8 nucleotides matching TRBD1. The CDR3 runs to 15 residues. Germline V gene sequence: CDR1 SGHNT, CDR2 YENEEA. The CDR3 here is CASSIRTGNTGELFF. CDR3 DNA sequence: TGTGCTAGCAGCATCCGGACAGGGAACACTGGGGAGCTGTTTTTT.

The chain carries TRBV11-2 and TRBJ2-5, with D maybe TRBD2 (5 bases). The CDR3 runs to 16 residues. Trimming shortened V by 5 bases and J by 2 bases, and 18 bases separated the two germline ends. Germline V gene data show CDR1 as SGHAT and CDR2 as FQNNGV. The CDR3 sequence is CASSLIFAGRQETQYF. The CDR3 DNA follows: TGTGCCAGCAGCCTAATCTTCGCGGGCAGACAAGAGACCCAGTACTTC.

This clonotype was observed at least ten times. This rearrangement joins TRBV5-1 to TRBJ2-7; D tentatively reads TRBD1 or TRBD2 (5 bases each). V gave up 4 bases and J gave up 2 bases, with 16 bases separating them. Germline V gene data show CDR1 as SGHRS and CDR2 as YFSETQ. The CDR3 spans 15 residues. The CDR3 here is CASSGSSQGPYEQYF. DNA for the CDR3: TGCGCCAGCAGCGGGTCGTCGCAGGGACCCTACGAGCAGTACTTC.

Points on this clonotype: A much larger clone differs from this one at a single base, so this may be a read error. The chain couples TRBV5-1 to TRBJ2-1; TRBD1 or TRBD2 may be the D gene (5 bases each). CDR3 size: 14 residues. From germline, CDR1 is SGHRS and CDR2 YFSETQ. The CDR3 region is CASSFLGVYNKQFF. CDR3 DNA sequence: TGCGCCAGCAGCTTTCTGGGGGTCTACAATAAGCAGTTCTTC.

Remarks on this clonotype: An end of the junction does not agree with germline; a read error may underlie this. The chain carries TRBV13 and TRBJ2-3, with TRBD1 matching over 12 bases. Germline CDR1 reads PRHDT; CDR2 reads FYEKMQ (reference sequence). The CDR3 is made up of 15 amino acids. The CDR3 nucleotides are TGTGCTAACAGCCCTGGGACAGGGGGCACAGATACGCAGTTTTTT. This encodes CANSPGTGGTDTQFF. The full variable domain, rest sourced from reference TRBV13 and TRBJ2-3, is AAGVIQSPRHLIKEKRETATLKCYPIPRHDTVYWYQQGPGQDPQFLISFYEKMQSDKGSIPDRFSAQQFSDYHSELNMSSLELGDSALYFCANSPGTGGTDTQFFGPGTRLTVL.

This clonotype was counted between two and nine times. A much larger clone is a single base away; this may be a read error. The gene calls are TRBV5-4 and TRBJ2-3; D ambiguous. V was trimmed by 2 bases and J by 8 bases, leaving 9 bases between them. This CDR3 is built from 12 residues. Germline values: CDR1 SGHNT, CDR2 YYREEE (reference sequence). The CDR3 nucleotides read TGTGCCAGCAGCTTAAGAGAAATTACGCAGTATTTT. Translation gives CASSLREITQYF.

Within the sample, this clonotype is medium-sized. This rearrangement joins TRBV11-2 to TRBJ2-1; D is perhaps TRBD1 (6 bases). V was cut by 1 base and J by 0 bases, with 13 bases left in between. The germline V gene has CDR1 SGHAT and CDR2 FQNNGV. CDR3 size: 17 residues. The chain's CDR3 is CASSLGNRASSYNEQFF. DNA of the CDR3: TGTGCCAGCAGCTTAGGTAACAGGGCGAGCTCCTACAATGAGCAGTTCTTC.

About this clonotype: The junction shows a germline mismatch at one end, possibly a read error. V is TRBV11-1 and J is TRBJ1-6, with D possibly matching TRBD1 (6 bases). This CDR3 comprises 14 residues. The germline V gene has CDR1 SGHAT and CDR2 FQDESV (reference sequence). The CDR3 loop is CASSLRTDNLPLLF. The CDR3 bases are TGTGCCAGCAGCTTAAGGACAGATAATTTACCCCTCCTCTTT.

This clonotype occurred many times. CDR3 bases: TGCGCCAGCAGCCAAGACAGGGGAAACTATGGCTACACCTTC. This encodes CASSQDRGNYGYTF. This chain uses TRBV4-1 with TRBJ1-2; D might be TRBD1 (6 bases). The CDR3 runs to 14 residues. CDR1 MGHRA and CDR2 YSYEKL come from the germline V gene. Deletions cut 0 bases from V and 2 bases from J, with 7 bases between.

The chain's CDR3 is CASTAQGNQPQHF. As DNA, the CDR3 is TGTGCCAGCACTGCACAGGGTAATCAGCCCCAGCATTTT. The J gene is TRBJ1-5, the V gene TRBV6-1; D may be TRBD1 (6 bases). The V end was cut by 7 bases, the J end by 4 bases, with 11 bases between. There are 13 residues in the CDR3. The germline gives CDR1 MNHNS, CDR2 SASEGT.

This clonotype was seen only once. V and J are TRBV4-2 and TRBJ2-2; TRBD1 agrees at 7 bases. This CDR3 has 14 amino acids. Germline CDR1 reads LGHNA; CDR2 reads YNFKEQ. V was pared by 10 bases and J by 1 base, with 6 bases of the junction left unmatched. The CDR3 protein is CANTRTGNTGELFF. The DNA for the CDR3 is TGTGCCAACACCAGGACAGGGAACACCGGGGAGCTGTTTTTT.

This chain connects TRBV15 to TRBJ2-3; 10 bases line up with TRBD2. Germline values: CDR1 LNHNV, CDR2 YYDKDF (reference sequence). This CDR3 spans 16 amino acids. V lost 4 bases and J lost 5; bases outside the gene matches: 9. The chain's CDR3 is CATSKGSGRELDTQYF. The DNA for the CDR3 is TGTGCCACCAGCAAAGGGAGCGGGAGGGAATTAGATACGCAGTATTTT.